The 8 T cell receptor beta chains reported below all come from one sample, sequenced in a study of blood T cell repertoires in COVID-19 (dated by TCRdb to the early 2020s). Preparation of the library involved the immunoSEQ multiplex PCR assay. TCRdb obtained this table from immuneACCESS and retained in-frame rearrangements with V and J assigned. These tables miss some clones; where compared with another copy, unresolved V genes account for less than half of the shortfall, and the remainder is unexplained. The sample has 140,000 to 150,000 clones on record, 80% of them singletons. The top ten hold around 13% of the sample. Sequenced material: peripheral blood. These receptors all stem from a man aged 60 to 69 with active or convalescent COVID-19.

This chain links TRBV20-1 with TRBJ1-1; 8 bases map to TRBD1. The CDR3 runs 11 residues. The V gene end was trimmed by 8 bases and the J gene end by 8 bases; junction bases not matched to a gene: 7. From germline, CDR1 is DFQATT and CDR2 SNEGSKA (reference sequence). The CDR3, as DNA: TGCAGTCCCAGGGGGCGGGTCGAAGCTTTCTTT. Amino acids: CSPRGRVEAFF.

This chain links TRBV12-3 or TRBV12-4 with TRBJ2-2, with D tentatively TRBD2 (7 bases). The CDR3 spans 13 residues. The V end lost 5 bases, the J end lost 6 bases, and 10 bases lay between the germline ends. CDR3 residues: CASSRGAAGELFF. For the CDR3, the DNA is TGTGCCAGCAGTCGGGGGGCGGCCGGGGAGCTGTTTTTT.

The chain recombines TRBV19 with TRBJ1-1; TRBD1 is a possible D gene (6 bases). Germline-derived CDR1 and CDR2 are LNHDA and SQIVND (reference sequence). V dropped 5 bases and J dropped 0 bases, with 13 bases sitting between them. This CDR3 contains 15 residues. The CDR3 DNA reads as TGTGCCAGTAGTGGGCAGGGGATAATGAACACTGAAGCTTTCTTT. The encoded protein is CASSGQGIMNTEAFF.

This clone came up many times. This rearrangement joins TRBV4-3 to TRBJ2-1; 10 bases fit TRBD2. The CDR3 is 16 residues long. V was clipped by 2 bases and J by 6 bases; unmatched bases: 7. Germline V gene lookup returns CDR1 LGHNA and CDR2 YSLEER. CDR3 coding DNA: TGCGCCAGCAGCCAAAGTACTAGCGGGAACTTCAATGAGCAGTTCTTC. It codes for CASSQSTSGNFNEQFF.

The V and J genes are TRBV19 and TRBJ1-1; 7 nucleotides match TRBD1. Losses at the gene ends were 7 bases for V and 4 bases for J; bases not matched to a gene: 9. The germline gives CDR1 LNHDA, CDR2 SQIVND (reference sequence). There are 14 residues in the CDR3. The CDR3 here is CASTARQGRTEAFF. The CDR3 region has the DNA TGTGCCAGTACCGCCCGACAGGGACGCACTGAAGCTTTCTTT. The entire variable domain, with the rest obtained from reference TRBV19 and TRBJ1-1, is as follows: DGGITQSPKYLFRKEGQNVTLSCEQNLNHDAMYWYRQDPGQGLRLIYYSQIVNDFQKGDIAEGYSVSREKKESFPLTVTSAQKNPTAFYLCASTARQGRTEAFFGQGTRLTVV.

This chain links TRBV7-2 with TRBJ2-1; 8 bases fit TRBD2. The germline CDR1 and CDR2 sequences are SGHTA and FQGNSA. J was trimmed by 10 bases and V by 1 base; bases with no gene match: 9. The CDR3 loop spans 15 amino acids. CDR3 in amino acids: CASSLGRREVSEQFF. The CDR3 bases are TGTGCCAGCAGCTTAGGCAGGCGGGAGGTCTCAGAGCAGTTCTTC.

The chain is built from TRBV6-5 and TRBJ1-1; D is uncertain. Germline loops: CDR1 MNHEY, CDR2 SVGAGI. V was shortened by 7 bases and J by 7 bases, with 16 bases between the two germline ends. CDR3 length equals 13 residues. The CDR3 region is CASTPLMEGEAFF. Here the CDR3 DNA reads TGTGCCAGCACTCCCCTGATGGAGGGTGAAGCTTTCTTT.

The chain is built from TRBV5-3 and TRBJ2-3, with 12 bases that match TRBD1. TRBV5-3 is an ORF for which the function is uncertain. The CDR3 runs to 18 residues. V lost 1 base to trimming and J lost 2 bases; unmatched junction nucleotides: 8. The CDR3, as DNA: TGTGCCAGAAGCTTGCGGGACAGGGGGCGCCGCGACACAGATACGCAGTATTTT. It yields the protein CARSLRDRGRRDTDTQYF.